These 28 T cell receptor beta chains originate from one sample sequenced in a study of neurological immune-mediated disorders. Time point indicated: longitudinal time-point 3. One entry per CDR3 protein, called by TCRdb with MiXCR from the 5' RACE reads. Found here are roughly 57,000 distinct CDR3 sequences, 6.5% to 8.5% of them singletons; the top ten hold under 2.5%. Sequencing was done on a sample of PBMCs. The receptors come from a woman aged 40 to 50 in good health.

In its sample, this clonotype was seen many times. The rearrangement links TRBV6-5 to TRBJ2-3; TRBD2 matches at 9 bases. The germline CDR1 and CDR2 sequences are MNHEY and SVGAGI. The CDR3 sequence is 15 residues long. The ends lost 0 bases at V and 4 bases at J; junction bases unmatched: 2. The DNA for the CDR3 is TGTGCCAGCAGTTACTCGGCGGGAGGGGCAGATACGCAGTATTTT. Amino acids: CASSYSAGGADTQYF.

Ten or more counts support this clonotype. This sequence joins TRBV20-1 and TRBJ1-2, with D hard to call. Germline CDR1 DFQATT, CDR2 SNEGSKA (reference sequence). Trimming pared 2 bases from V and 0 bases from J, leaving 7 bases between. This CDR3 is built from 13 residues. The CDR3 reads CSARRASNYGYTF. CDR3 coding DNA: TGCAGTGCTAGACGGGCCTCTAACTATGGCTACACCTTC.

At least ten counts were recorded for this clonotype. In this CDR3 the conserved last residue, phenylalanine or tryptophan, is missing, so a read error is likely. V is TRBV5-1 and J is TRBJ1-6; 7 bases agree with TRBD1. The trim removed 2 bases at V and 9 bases at J, leaving 5 bases unmatched. CDR1 and CDR2 (germline): SGHRS, YFSETQ. This CDR3 region has 14 residues. The CDR3 DNA follows: TGCGCCAGCAGCTTTCAGGGGGAAGGTTCACCCCTCCACCTT. This encodes CASSFQGEGSPLHL.

This clonotype came up many times. V and J are TRBV7-2 and TRBJ1-1, with 8 bases lining up with TRBD1. This CDR3 spans 15 amino acids. V shed 2 bases, J shed 11 bases, and the junction held 13 bases outside the gene matches. CDR1 and CDR2 from the germline V gene are SGHTA and FQGNSA. CDR3 loop: CASSLTRTSGGPAFF. DNA of the CDR3: TGTGCCAGCAGCTTAACGCGAACGTCAGGGGGCCCCGCTTTCTTT.

This clonotype has at least ten counts. The chain recombines TRBV6-5 with TRBJ2-5, with TRBD1 identical over 9 bases. Unmatched junction bases numbered 9, after V lost 6 bases and J lost 4 bases. This CDR3 is built from 15 residues. Germline V gives CDR1 MNHEY, CDR2 SVGAGI. CDR3 bases: TGTGCCAGCAGGGAATGGGACAGGGAACGAGAGACCCAGTACTTC. This encodes CASREWDRERETQYF.

This clonotype was found many times. The V and J genes are TRBV5-1 and TRBJ1-2, with TRBD1 as a possible D gene (5 bases). Germline loops: CDR1 SGHRS, CDR2 YFSETQ. Trimming stripped 4 bases from V and 0 bases from J, with 10 bases between. The CDR3 loop spans 14 amino acids. The CDR3 coding sequence is TGCGCCAGCAGCGGAGGGGTATCTAACTATGGCTACACCTTC. Translation gives CASSGGVSNYGYTF. Together with reference TRBV5-1 and TRBJ1-2, the CDR3 gives the full variable domain: KAGVTQTPRYLIKTRGQQVTLSCSPISGHRSVSWYQQTPGQGLQFLFEYFSETQRNKGNFPGRFSGRQFSNSRSEMNVSTLELGDSALYLCASSGGVSNYGYTFGSGTRLTVV.

A word on this clonotype: A read error may be the cause here, since a much bigger clone is one base away. The chain employs TRBV12-3 or TRBV12-4 and TRBJ1-2, with 9 bases aligning to TRBD1. J lost 7 bases, V lost 10 bases, and 13 bases had no gene match. This CDR3 comprises 14 residues. CDR3 protein: CANSHSQGAGGYTF. The DNA for the CDR3 is TGTGCCAACAGCCACTCACAGGGGGCGGGTGGCTACACCTTC.

The sample holds many counts of this clonotype. The rearrangement uses TRBV7-9 and TRBJ2-1; 12 bases agree with TRBD1. This CDR3 contains 14 residues. The V and J ends lost 5 bases and 6 bases, in that order; junction bases with no gene match: 2. Germline CDR1 is SEHNR and CDR2 is FQNEAQ (reference sequence). CDR3 DNA sequence: TGTGCCAGCAGCGGGGGACAGGGGGCCAATGAGCAGTTCTTC. Residues: CASSGGQGANEQFF.

This clonotype was seen many times. The rearrangement joins TRBV5-1 to TRBJ2-1, with unresolved D. The CDR3 extends over 14 amino acids. Germline V gene data show CDR1 as SGHRS and CDR2 as YFSETQ. Deletions cut 2 bases from V and 5 bases from J, with 11 bases between. The CDR3 DNA reads as TGCGCCAGCAGCTTATTGCTCGAGGACAATGAGCAGTTCTTC. It specifies CASSLLLEDNEQFF.

The table lists this clonotype with many counts. The V call is TRBV20-1, the J call TRBJ1-4; no clear D gene. The CDR3 spans 16 residues. CDR1 DFQATT and CDR2 SNEGSKA come from the germline V gene (reference sequence). V dropped 1 base and J dropped 0 bases, with 12 bases sitting between them. CDR3 sequence: CSARGSLHATNEKLFF. CDR3 in DNA: TGCAGTGCTAGAGGCAGCTTACACGCAACTAATGAAAAACTGTTTTTT.

In this sample, this clonotype turned up many times. Here the CDR3 reads CASSYKSTGYGYTF. The CDR3 bases are TGTGCCAGCTCCTACAAGTCTACAGGATATGGCTACACCTTC. V gene TRBV18 combines with J gene TRBJ1-2, with D perhaps TRBD1 (5 bases). V was trimmed by 6 bases and J by 5 bases, leaving 16 bases between them. The CDR3 sequence is 14 residues long. The germline gives CDR1 KGHSH, CDR2 LQKENI.

In its sample, this clonotype was seen many times. The rearrangement joins TRBV20-1 to TRBJ1-1; TRBD1 agrees at 7 bases. The CDR3 runs to 15 residues. The ends lost 5 bases at V and 3 bases at J; junction bases unmatched: 12. Looked up from germline, CDR1 is DFQATT and CDR2 is SNEGSKA (reference sequence). Written as DNA, the CDR3 is TGCAGTGCTGGACCTATGGACAGGCTCTACACTGAAGCTTTCTTT. This sequence encodes CSAGPMDRLYTEAFF.

The CDR3 nucleotides read TGCAGCGTTGGAAATTTGGGAGGACGCGGCATTCAGTTCTTC. Protein sequence: CSVGNLGGRGIQFF. This chain connects TRBV29-1 to TRBJ2-1; a possible D gene is TRBD2 (6 bases). This CDR3 has 14 amino acids. CDR1 is SQVTM, CDR2 ANQGSEA, per germline. The germline V and J ends were trimmed by 4 bases and 13 bases, with 23 bases remaining between them.

This clonotype was found many times. The chain joins TRBV30 to TRBJ2-5; the D is unclear. Per germline, CDR1 GTSNPN and CDR2 SVGIG (reference sequence). This CDR3 has 14 amino acids. Trimming cost V 2 bases and J 5 bases, with 15 bases left between them. Written as DNA, the CDR3 is TGTGCCTGGAGTACGGGCCTATCCCCGGAGACCCAGTACTTC. Translation: CAWSTGLSPETQYF.

The CDR3 DNA reads TGCGCCAGCAGCTCTACCCGGACAGGAAACACTGAAGCTTTCTTT. Residues: CASSSTRTGNTEAFF. This rearrangement joins TRBV5-1 to TRBJ1-1, with 7 bases matching TRBD1. Trimming at V came to 3 bases and at J to 2 bases, leaving 7 bases not matched to a gene. The germline V gene has CDR1 SGHRS and CDR2 YFSETQ. The CDR3 loop spans 15 amino acids.

This clonotype was detected many times. This rearrangement joins TRBV6-2 or TRBV6-3 to TRBJ2-1, with TRBD2 matching over 12 bases. This CDR3 is built from 16 residues. Germline CDR1 reads MNHEY; CDR2 reads SVGEGT. J gave up 8 bases and V 3 bases, and 8 bases lay outside the gene matches. CDR3 amino acids: CASSYATSGGKDEQFF. For the CDR3, the DNA is TGTGCCAGCAGTTATGCCACTAGCGGGGGGAAGGATGAGCAGTTCTTC.

This clonotype was seen many times. The J gene is TRBJ1-2, the V gene TRBV6-6; 8 bases are a match to TRBD1. This CDR3 comprises 13 residues. J gave up 5 bases and V 2 bases, and 1 base lay outside the gene matches. CDR1 is MNHNY and CDR2 is SVGAGI in the germline V gene (reference sequence). CDR3 residues: CASSYRTGYGYTF. CDR3 coding DNA: TGTGCCAGCAGTTACCGGACAGGGTATGGCTACACCTTC.

Ten or more counts support this clonotype. The chain is built from TRBV20-1 and TRBJ2-5, with 9 bases identical to TRBD1. Unmatched junction bases numbered 8, after V lost 5 bases and J lost 4 bases. Germline V gives CDR1 DFQATT, CDR2 SNEGSKA (reference sequence). The CDR3 contains 14 residues. CDR3 residues: CSAGYGTGRETQYF. The CDR3, as DNA: TGCAGTGCTGGGTACGGGACAGGGAGAGAGACCCAGTACTTC.

This clonotype was recorded at least ten times. V and J are TRBV6-6 and TRBJ1-2; 8 nucleotides align to TRBD1. The CDR3 covers 14 residues. Trimming took 0 bases from V and 3 from J; bases not matched to a gene: 0. Germline V gene data show CDR1 as MNHNY and CDR2 as SVGAGI (reference sequence). The CDR3 sequence: CASSYSTGDYGYTF. The CDR3, as DNA: TGTGCCAGCAGTTACTCGACAGGGGACTATGGCTACACCTTC.

This clonotype has a count of ten or more. This chain links TRBV20-1 with TRBJ2-7, with a weak D call TRBD1 (6 bases). Between the trimmed V and J ends, which lost 4 bases and 6 bases, there was a span of 19 bases. The CDR3 has 14 amino acids. Germline V gene data show CDR1 as DFQATT and CDR2 as SNEGSKA (reference sequence). CDR3 coding DNA: TGCAGTGCTACCCCCCCCACAGGGCTCGGCGAGCAGTACTTC. Translating gives CSATPPTGLGEQYF.

This clonotype was counted at least ten times. This rearrangement joins TRBV5-5 to TRBJ2-7; D possibly uses TRBD1 or TRBD2 (6 bases each). The V end lost 3 bases, the J end lost 6 bases, and 16 bases lay between the germline ends. The CDR3 length is 14 residues. The germline CDR1 and CDR2 sequences are SGHKS and YYEKEE (reference sequence). CDR3: CASSWSRGRGEQYF. DNA of the CDR3: TGTGCCAGCAGCTGGTCCCGGGGGCGGGGCGAGCAGTACTTC.

In its sample, this clonotype was seen a few times. The chain recombines TRBV20-1 with TRBJ2-4, with 7 bases aligning to TRBD1. The CDR3 runs to 16 residues. V trimming: 4 bases; J trimming: 0 bases; junction bases outside the gene matches: 9. Germline V gene lookup returns CDR1 DFQATT and CDR2 SNEGSKA (reference sequence). The CDR3, as DNA: TGCAGTGCTATTACATTTACAGGGGTAGCCAAAAACATTCAGTACTTC. Translating gives CSAITFTGVAKNIQYF.

This clonotype has at least ten counts. The chain joins TRBV3-1 to TRBJ1-5, with D possibly matching TRBD1 (5 bases). V was clipped by 3 bases and J by 6 bases, with 9 bases between them. CDR1 LGHDT and CDR2 YNNKEL come from the germline V gene (reference sequence). The CDR3 contains 13 residues. The DNA of the CDR3 is TGTGCCAGCAGCCAGGGGGAGAGTCAGCCCCAGCATTTT. Translated, it gives CASSQGESQPQHF.

On this clonotype itself: The junction shows a germline mismatch at one end, possibly a read error. The CDR3 sequence: CASSPLAPSYGELFF. CDR3 bases: TGTGCCAGCAGCCCGCTAGCGCCTAGCTACGGGGAGCTCTTTTTT. The rearrangement joins TRBV7-2 to TRBJ2-2; maybe TRBD2 (6 bases). The CDR3 spans 15 residues. CDR1 SGHTA and CDR2 FQGNSA come from the germline V gene.

This clonotype was found many times. V usage is TRBV12-3 or TRBV12-4 and J usage is TRBJ2-5; D may be TRBD2 (5 bases). The CDR3 is made up of 13 amino acids. The V gene lost 4 bases and the J gene lost 3 bases, with 9 bases spanning the gap. The CDR3 DNA sequence: TGTGCCAGCAGTTCCGGGATAAAAGAGACCCAGTACTTC. Residues: CASSSGIKETQYF.

This clonotype has ten or more counts. CDR3 nucleotides: TGTGCCAGCACAATGACAGGGGAGCCCCAAGAGACCCAGTACTTC. It specifies CASTMTGEPQETQYF. The chain joins TRBV6-5 to TRBJ2-5; 8 bases fit TRBD1. From germline, CDR1 is MNHEY and CDR2 SVGAGI. The CDR3 consists of 15 residues. After removal of 7 bases from V and 1 base from J, the junction contained 8 bases not matched to a gene.

This clonotype has a count of ten or more. This chain joins TRBV6-1 and TRBJ2-1; 11 positions agree with TRBD1. Germline lookup yields CDR1 MNHNS and CDR2 SASEGT. The junction had 6 bases not matched to a gene; V was cut back by 8 bases and J by 3 bases. This CDR3 region has 15 residues. The CDR3 nucleotides are TGTGCCAGCCTTACCGGGACAGGGGGCTACAATGAGCAGTTCTTC. As protein: CASLTGTGGYNEQFF.

The table lists this clonotype with many counts. In DNA, the CDR3 is TGTGCCAGCACGAGCACCGGGGAGCTGTTTTTT. Amino acid sequence: CASTSTGELFF. V and J are TRBV2 and TRBJ2-2, with D unclear. This CDR3 has 11 amino acids. Germline-derived CDR1 and CDR2 are SNHLY and FYNNEI. V lost 7 bases and J lost 4, with 4 bases in between.